Following are 20 T cell receptor beta chains from one sample sequenced in a study of cytomegalovirus exposure and HLA in healthy donors. TCRdb keeps only in-frame clones here, not all; method: immunoSEQ multiplex PCR. The profile shows approximately 300,000 clones, about 85% of them singletons. The material sequenced was PBMCs. These receptors all stem from a woman aged 30 to 39 in good health and CMV-seropositive.

The chain links TRBV2 to TRBJ2-1; D is uncertain. Trimming cost V 3 bases and J 5 bases, with 11 bases left between them. Germline CDR1 SNHLY, CDR2 FYNNEI. The CDR3 totals 14 residues. CDR3 sequence: CASSESRMNNEQFF. Written as DNA, the CDR3 is TGTGCCAGCAGTGAGTCTAGGATGAACAATGAGCAGTTCTTC.

The CDR3 region has the DNA TGTGCCTGGAGTTCGGGGTTAGACAATGAGCAGTTCTTC. Its translation: CAWSSGLDNEQFF. This chain connects TRBV30 to TRBJ2-1; perhaps TRBD2 as D (5 bases). The CDR3 spans 13 residues. Trimming took 2 bases from V and 5 from J, leaving 10 bases between them. Germline V gene lookup returns CDR1 GTSNPN and CDR2 SVGIG (reference sequence).

Only a few counts were recorded for this clone. This chain joins TRBV5-4 and TRBJ2-2, with D tentatively TRBD2 (5 bases). Trimming left V 0 bases short and J 3 bases short, with 6 bases between. Germline CDR1 is SGHNT and CDR2 is YYREEE (reference sequence). This CDR3 is 14 amino acids long. CDR3 in amino acids: CASSLAGDTGELFF. In nucleotides, the CDR3 is TGTGCCAGCAGCTTGGCCGGGGACACCGGGGAGCTGTTTTTT.

The chain is built from TRBV10-3 and TRBJ1-2; D is perhaps TRBD1 (5 bases). Germline V gives CDR1 ENHRY, CDR2 SYGVKD. The CDR3 loop spans 15 amino acids. Trimming took off 9 bases at V and 5 bases at J, with 22 bases between the two ends. CDR3 in amino acids: CAINTQVPPGYGYTF. For the CDR3, the DNA is TGTGCCATTAACACACAGGTACCACCGGGGTATGGCTACACCTTC.

The sample holds a few counts of this clone. This chain links TRBV29-1 with TRBJ1-2, with a weak D call TRBD1 (5 bases). From germline, CDR1 is SQVTM and CDR2 ANQGSEA. V shed 4 bases and J shed 8 bases, with 14 bases lying between them. This CDR3 region has 12 residues. The CDR3 loop is CSVAQGPVGYTF. In nucleotides, the CDR3 is TGCAGCGTTGCTCAGGGTCCTGTGGGCTACACCTTC. Filled out from reference TRBV29-1 and TRBJ1-2, the complete variable domain reads SAVISQKPSRDICQRGTSLTIQCQVDSQVTMMFWYRQQPGQSLTLIATANQGSEATYESGFVIDKFPISRPNLTFSTLTVSNMSPEDSSIYLCSVAQGPVGYTFGSGTRLTVV.

J is TRBJ2-3 and V is TRBV5-4; no clear D gene. CDR1 and CDR2 (germline): SGHNT, YYREEE (reference sequence). V was cut by 0 bases and J by 0 bases, with 11 bases left in between. The CDR3 consists of 16 residues. CDR3 residues: CASSLEASLSTDTQYF. The CDR3 nucleotides read TGTGCCAGCAGCTTGGAAGCCTCACTGAGCACAGATACGCAGTATTTT. Looking up the rest from reference TRBV5-4 and TRBJ2-3 gives the full variable domain: ETGVTQSPTHLIKTRGQQVTLRCSSQSGHNTVSWYQQALGQGPQFIFQYYREEENGRGNFPPRFSGLQFPNYSSELNVNALELDDSALYLCASSLEASLSTDTQYFGPGTRLTVL.

This chain uses TRBV6-1 with TRBJ2-1; the D gene is possibly TRBD2 (6 bases). The CDR3 runs 12 residues. V gave up 10 bases and J gave up 4 bases, with 11 bases separating them. Germline lookup yields CDR1 MNHNS and CDR2 SASEGT. Here the CDR3 reads CATGSGYNEQFF. DNA of the CDR3: TGTGCCACCGGTAGCGGATACAATGAGCAGTTCTTC.

The chain has TRBV7-9 and TRBJ1-5; 9 bases fit TRBD1. The CDR3 totals 17 residues. The trim removed 0 bases at V and 7 bases at J, leaving 10 bases unmatched. CDR1 is SEHNR, CDR2 FQNEAQ, per germline (reference sequence). The CDR3 reads CASSLATGGRLRQPQHF. In DNA form, the CDR3 reads TGTGCCAGCAGCTTAGCTACAGGGGGCCGCCTGCGGCAGCCCCAGCATTTT.

The CDR3 reads CASSRSDRSDNEKLFF. DNA of the CDR3: TGTGCCAGCAGCAGAAGTGACAGGAGCGATAATGAAAAACTGTTTTTT. The chain couples TRBV5-4 to TRBJ1-4; maybe TRBD1 (6 bases). This CDR3 region has 16 residues. The V and J ends lost 4 bases and 4 bases respectively, with 17 bases between them. Germline assignment: CDR1 SGHNT and CDR2 YYREEE (reference sequence).

The chain has TRBV27 and TRBJ2-7; 8 bases are shared with TRBD1. The CDR3 runs 16 residues. The germline gives CDR1 MNHEY, CDR2 SMNVEV (reference sequence). V shed 6 bases, J shed 2 bases, and the junction held 12 bases outside the gene matches. The CDR3 spells CASRAEQGGLAYEQYF. CDR3 sequence (DNA): TGTGCCAGCAGGGCCGAACAGGGGGGCCTCGCCTACGAGCAGTACTTC.

The J gene is TRBJ1-1, the V gene TRBV29-1, with D hard to call. Germline CDR1 SQVTM, CDR2 ANQGSEA. The CDR3 totals 12 residues. V was cut by 2 bases and J by 2 bases, with 6 bases left in between. CDR3 nucleotides: TGCAGCGTTGAATGGGCTAACACTGAAGCTTTCTTT. Translating gives CSVEWANTEAFF.

The rearrangement links TRBV25-1 to TRBJ1-5; tentative D call: TRBD1 (5 bases). Looked up from germline, CDR1 is MGHDK and CDR2 is SYGVNS. V gave up 1 base and J gave up 6 bases, with 10 bases separating them. CDR3 length equals 14 residues. The CDR3 nucleotides are TGTGCCAGCAGTGAATTCAGGGCGGGTCAGCCCCAGCATTTT. This gives the protein CASSEFRAGQPQHF.

The V call is TRBV21-1, the J call TRBJ2-7; the table's D call TRBD2 went unverified against the DNA. TRBV21-1 corresponds to a pseudogene. The CDR3 is made up of 15 amino acids. The CDR3 here is CASSKGVSGPYEQYF. In DNA, the CDR3 is TGTGCCAGCAGCAAAGGGGTCAGCGGACCCTACGAGCAGTACTTC.

The chain couples TRBV10-1 to TRBJ2-7, with 10 bases fitting TRBD1. Germline CDR1 WNHNN, CDR2 SYGVQD (reference sequence). V lost 11 bases to trimming and J lost 1 base; unmatched junction nucleotides: 14. This CDR3 contains 16 residues. The CDR3 nucleotides are TGCGCCGGATTTGGTGCTAGACAGGGGGCTTCCTACGAGCAGTACTTC. Its protein product is CAGFGARQGASYEQYF.

V usage is TRBV6-4 and J usage is TRBJ2-3; D tentatively fits TRBD1 or TRBD2 (5 bases each). The V end lost 2 bases, the J end lost 4 bases, and 10 bases lay between the germline ends. Germline loops: CDR1 MRHNA, CDR2 SNTAGT. The CDR3 loop spans 14 amino acids. The CDR3 protein is CASSDGGISDTQYF. CDR3 in DNA: TGTGCCAGCAGTGACGGGGGTATTTCAGATACGCAGTATTTT.

V is TRBV5-1 and J is TRBJ1-2, with 8 bases lining up with TRBD1. The V segment lost 4 bases and the J segment 2 bases; nucleotides outside the gene matches: 4. This CDR3 spans 14 amino acids. From germline, CDR1 is SGHRS and CDR2 YFSETQ. The CDR3 bases are TGCGCCAGCAGCCCCGGGGACAGGAACTATGGCTACACCTTC. Amino acids: CASSPGDRNYGYTF.

The J gene is TRBJ1-1, the V gene TRBV7-4; the D is unclear. Per germline, CDR1 SGHVT and CDR2 SQSDAQ. V lost 4 bases and J 0 bases, leaving 15 bases between the germline ends. This CDR3 contains 16 residues. The CDR3 region has the DNA TGTGCCAGCAGCTGTATCCCGAGGAAAATGAACACTGAAGCTTTCTTT. Amino acids: CASSCIPRKMNTEAFF.

The CDR3 DNA sequence: TGCGCCAGCAGCTTGGGAGTAGTAAAAGAGACCCAGTACTTC. It yields the protein CASSLGVVKETQYF. The chain links TRBV5-1 to TRBJ2-5; no reliable D call. V was clipped by 0 bases and J by 3 bases, with 9 bases between them. Germline values: CDR1 SGHRS, CDR2 YFSETQ. The CDR3 runs to 14 residues.

The rearrangement links TRBV15 to TRBJ2-1; 9 nucleotides agree with TRBD1. This CDR3 comprises 14 residues. CDR1 is LNHNV and CDR2 is YYDKDF in the germline V gene (reference sequence). V gave up 6 bases and J gave up 5 bases; unmatched junction bases: 5. CDR3 sequence (DNA): TGTGCCACCAGAACAGGGGGCCCTAACAATGAGCAGTTCTTC. Translated, it gives CATRTGGPNNEQFF. Looking up the rest from reference TRBV15 and TRBJ2-1 gives the full variable domain: DAMVIQNPRYQVTQFGKPVTLSCSQTLNHNVMYWYQQKSSQAPKLLFHYYDKDFNNEADTPDNFQSRRPNTSFCFLDIRSPGLGDTAMYLCATRTGGPNNEQFFGPGTRLTVL.

The chain links TRBV9 to TRBJ2-1, with 10 nucleotides matching TRBD2. The CDR3 length is 19 residues. The ends lost 4 bases at V and 4 bases at J; junction bases unmatched: 17. The germline CDR1 and CDR2 sequences are SGDLS and YYNGEE. CDR3 residues: CASSTPRGASGSNYNEQFF. DNA for the CDR3: TGTGCCAGCAGCACCCCGAGGGGTGCTAGCGGGAGTAATTACAATGAGCAGTTCTTC.